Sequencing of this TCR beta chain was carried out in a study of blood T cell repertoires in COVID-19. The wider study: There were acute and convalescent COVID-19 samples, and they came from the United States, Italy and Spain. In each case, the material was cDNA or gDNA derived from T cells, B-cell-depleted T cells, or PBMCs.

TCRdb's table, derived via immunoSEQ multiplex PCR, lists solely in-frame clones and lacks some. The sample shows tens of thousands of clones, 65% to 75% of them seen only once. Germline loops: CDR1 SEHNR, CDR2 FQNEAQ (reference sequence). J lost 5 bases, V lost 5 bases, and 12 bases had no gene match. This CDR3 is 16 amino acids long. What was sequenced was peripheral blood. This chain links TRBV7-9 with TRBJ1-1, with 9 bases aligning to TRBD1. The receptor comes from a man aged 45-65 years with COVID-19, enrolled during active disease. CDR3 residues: CASSPITGGRGTEAFF. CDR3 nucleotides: TGTGCCAGCAGCCCTATCACAGGGGGCCGAGGAACTGAAGCTTTCTTT.